Following are 12 T cell receptor beta chains from one sample sequenced in a study of cytomegalovirus exposure and HLA in healthy donors. Primers included in the PCR were 60 Vbeta and 13 Jbeta primers. Assay used: immunoSEQ multiplex PCR; TCRdb lists only in-frame clones, some missing. Of 200,000 or so clones listed, about 81% are singletons. Sequencing input: PBMCs. These receptors all stem from a woman aged 50 to 60 in good health and CMV-seropositive.

The chain couples TRBV9 to TRBJ2-2; the match to TRBD1 covers 9 bases. Germline trimming cut 4 bases from V and 1 base from J; bases unmatched to any gene: 5. The germline V gene encodes CDR1 SGDLS and CDR2 YYNGEE. The CDR3 has 16 residues. In nucleotides, the CDR3 is TGTGCCAGCAGCCCCTGGACAGGGGAGAACACCGGGGAGCTGTTTTTT. Encoded protein: CASSPWTGENTGELFF.

The DNA of the CDR3 is TGCGCCAGCAGCCCGGACAAAGGGGGAACCGGGGAGCTGTTTTTT. Translating gives CASSPDKGGTGELFF. The chain combines TRBV5-1 with TRBJ2-2; possibly TRBD1 for D (6 bases). This CDR3 has 15 amino acids. Germline V lookup: CDR1 SGHRS, CDR2 YFSETQ. Trimming stripped 4 bases from V and 5 bases from J, with 15 bases between.

V is TRBV6-5 and J is TRBJ2-1, with D maybe TRBD2 (6 bases). Germline CDR1 is MNHEY and CDR2 is SVGAGI. Trimming stripped 5 bases from V and 4 bases from J, with 12 bases between. The CDR3 is made up of 14 amino acids. Here the CDR3 reads CASSTGTPYNEQFF. The CDR3 nucleotides are TGTGCCAGCAGTACCGGGACTCCTTACAATGAGCAGTTCTTC.

The gene calls are TRBV5-8 and TRBJ2-5; weak D call: TRBD1 (6 bases). Germline V gives CDR1 SGHTS, CDR2 YDEGEE. The CDR3 runs to 12 residues. The V gene lost 2 bases and the J gene lost 11 bases, with 13 bases spanning the gap. CDR3 residues: CASSFRGQGQYF. CDR3 coding DNA: TGTGCCAGCAGCTTCAGGGGCCAGGGACAGTACTTC.

The chain is built from TRBV7-9 and TRBJ2-1; D remains ambiguous. CDR3 length: 13 residues. Germline assignment: CDR1 SEHNR and CDR2 FQNEAQ (reference sequence). Trimming stripped 2 bases from V and 6 bases from J, with 8 bases between. Here the CDR3 reads CASSLISRNEQFF. The CDR3, as DNA: TGTGCCAGCAGCTTAATCTCCCGCAATGAGCAGTTCTTC.

The V and J genes are TRBV6-1 and TRBJ2-7, with 9 positions matching TRBD2. The CDR3 covers 16 residues. Germline V gene sequence: CDR1 MNHNS, CDR2 SASEGT. Trimming took 2 bases from V and 4 from J; bases not matched to a gene: 9. The CDR3 nucleotides read TGTGCCAGCAGTGAACCGGGACTAGCAAGGAAGTACGAGCAGTACTTC. Amino acids: CASSEPGLARKYEQYF.

The chain employs TRBV2 and TRBJ2-1; TRBD2 matches 10 bases. The CDR3 has 15 residues. Germline CDR1 and CDR2: SNHLY and FYNNEI. J gave up 5 bases and V 5 bases, and 6 bases lay outside the gene matches. This CDR3 is CASSWLAGADNEQFF. For the CDR3, the DNA is TGTGCCAGCAGTTGGCTAGCGGGGGCCGACAATGAGCAGTTCTTC.

This chain joins TRBV7-3 and TRBJ2-3; 10 nucleotides line up with TRBD2. The V gene end was trimmed by 6 bases and the J gene end by 3 bases; junction bases not matched to a gene: 6. Germline CDR1 is SGHTA and CDR2 is FQGTGA. The CDR3 runs to 15 residues. CDR3 region: CASSSGRTTTDTQYF. The CDR3 DNA is TGTGCCAGCAGTAGCGGGAGGACCACAACAGATACGCAGTATTTT.

The rearrangement uses TRBV10-2 and TRBJ2-4; 11 bases fit TRBD1. CDR1 is WSHSY, CDR2 SAAADI, per germline. Trimming at V came to 7 bases and at J to 3 bases, leaving 8 bases not matched to a gene. This CDR3 region has 16 residues. The CDR3: CASTAGTGGFKNIQYF. The CDR3 nucleotides are TGCGCCAGCACAGCCGGGACAGGGGGTTTCAAAAACATTCAGTACTTC.

J is TRBJ2-7 and V is TRBV28; 9 nucleotides align to TRBD1. The CDR3 is made up of 15 amino acids. Trimming cost V 6 bases and J 3 bases; bases outside gene matches: 9. Germline loops: CDR1 MDHEN, CDR2 SYDVKM. Written as DNA, the CDR3 is TGTGCCAGCAGACGGGACAGGGAATTCAACTACGAGCAGTACTTC. Translation gives CASRRDREFNYEQYF.

The J gene is TRBJ2-7, the V gene TRBV28, with a weak D call TRBD2 (5 bases). CDR3 length: 13 residues. Deletions cut 4 bases from V and 5 bases from J, with 12 bases between. Germline V gene data show CDR1 as MDHEN and CDR2 as SYDVKM. CDR3: CASSYYRTDEQYF. As DNA, the CDR3 is TGTGCCAGCAGTTACTATCGGACTGACGAGCAGTACTTC.

The chain recombines TRBV29-1 with TRBJ1-1; 7 nucleotides match TRBD1. There are 13 residues in the CDR3. The junction had 9 bases not matched to a gene; V was cut back by 5 bases and J by 6 bases. Germline V gene data show CDR1 as SQVTM and CDR2 as ANQGSEA. CDR3 DNA sequence: TGCAGCGTTATCAGGGGGACCTCCGCTGAAGCTTTCTTT. Protein sequence: CSVIRGTSAEAFF.